The entry below describes one T cell receptor (beta chain). Its antigen remains unidentified. Profiled with immunoSEQ multiplex PCR; TCRdb holds only in-frame clones, not every one. The table has 560,000 or so clones, approximately 96% seen once; the top ten hold 0.11%. This entry comes from a study of shared clonotypes between healthy human individuals. Naivety among CD8 cells was defined by CD45RO negativity and positive CCR7 selection, thereby excluding terminally differentiated effector memory CD45RA+ cells. Study donors comprised healthy, HIV-negative adults devoid of recent acute infection or vaccination. General study findings and limits: About 5% of naive CD4 clonotypes were shared across a handful of donors. Larger estimated richness was generally recorded for naive subsets relative to memory subsets.

This CDR3 contains 14 residues. Trimming left V 4 bases short and J 8 bases short, with 14 bases between. Per germline, CDR1 LNHNV and CDR2 YYDKDF (reference sequence). The sequenced sample was naive CD8+ T cells sorted from blood. The receptor's source is a woman between 25 and 40 years old in good health. The V and J genes are TRBV15 and TRBJ1-4; D is uncertain. The CDR3 DNA reads TGTGCCACCAGCAATGCGGGCTTTGGCGAAAAACTGTTTTTT. Translation gives CATSNAGFGEKLFF.